By proportion, the clone carrying this TCR beta chain is medium-sized. Its specificity is unknown. The time point is: sample taken at primary tumor resection. The donor group consisted of some 70 patients who had untreated, early-stage non-small cell lung cancer. The sample belongs to a study of spatial heterogeneity in lung cancer. Whole-study context: Raw reads showed each unique TCR and UMI combination turning up more than ten times on average. Findings and caveats of the study: Tumor mutation counts were tracked by expanded intratumoral alpha and beta TCR counts. The counts of expanded TCRs, ubiquitous and regional, tracked ubiquitous and regional nonsynonymous mutations, respectively.

Every TCR cDNA molecule bore a unique molecular identifier. TCRdb re-called the 5' RACE reads with MiXCR, one entry per CDR3 protein. The sample has just over 1,000 distinct CDR3 sequences; 25% to 35% are singletons. Per the germline V gene, CDR1 is MDHEN and CDR2 is SYDVKM. The CDR3 sequence is 14 residues long. V was pared by 3 bases and J by 7 bases, with 12 bases between. This specimen was lung tumor tissue, taken at surgery. This sequence originates from a male donor with early-stage non-small cell lung cancer. The V gene is TRBV28, the J gene TRBJ1-4; tentatively, D is TRBD1 (5 bases). In nucleotides, the CDR3 is TGTGCCAGCAGTTTCTCCAGGGTGGGTGAAAAACTGTTTTTT. It translates to CASSFSRVGEKLFF.